This T cell receptor beta chain was recorded in a study of shared clonotypes between healthy human individuals. Findings and limits, study-wide: Specimens sampled were limited to blood, with tissue repertoires likely differing. For sorted subsets, rarefaction showed incomplete sequencing despite large depth.

Trimming at V came to 2 bases and at J to 7 bases, leaving 3 bases not matched to a gene. Germline assignment: CDR1 SGHNT and CDR2 YYREEE (reference sequence). The CDR3 has 15 residues. In the CD4+ fraction, cells were divided into CD45RA+ naive and CD45RA-negative memory subsets. Per the study methods: Junction-only sequences without quality scores came from ImmunoSEQ, so filtering differed. The table came from immunoSEQ multiplex PCR; TCRdb's copy has only in-frame clones and leaves some out. V, J and clone size reflect that table, while D and trimming were determined from the DNA. In the table there are about 1.5 million clones, 98% of which are singletons. Worth noting for this clone: Its antigen is not identified.

The sequence came from a man aged 30-40 years in good health. Sequenced material: naive CD4+ T cells sorted from blood. Subset meaning: CD45RA+ positively selected. The J gene is TRBJ1-4, the V gene TRBV5-4; 12 bases align to TRBD1. DNA for the CDR3: TGTGCCAGCAGCTTACCGGGACAGGGGGCTGAAAAACTGTTTTTT. Encoded protein: CASSLPGQGAEKLFF.